The 6 T cell receptor beta chains in this list originate from one sample, sequenced in a study of blood T cell repertoires in COVID-19. Measured with immunoSEQ multiplex PCR; TCRdb has only the in-frame clones, and not every one. This table holds 70,000 or so clones, under 85% found once. Sequenced material: peripheral blood. The receptors come from a man aged 65-85 years with acute or convalescent COVID-19.

The chain joins TRBV3-1 (or the pseudogene TRBV3-2) to TRBJ1-4; TRBD1 agrees at 9 bases. In germline, CDR1 is LGHDT, CDR2 YNNKEL (reference sequence). The CDR3 runs to 16 residues. Trimming at V came to 1 base and at J to 8 bases, leaving 8 bases not matched to a gene. Written as DNA, the CDR3 is TGTGCCAGCAGCCAAGGGGGGACAGGGAGACGGGAAAAACTGTTTTTT. Translating it yields CASSQGGTGRREKLFF.

The gene calls are TRBV28 and TRBJ2-4; 11 positions agree with TRBD1. V was pared by 0 bases and J by 6 bases, with 1 base of the junction left unmatched. This CDR3 region has 15 residues. Germline V CDR1 and CDR2: MDHEN, SYDVKM. The DNA of the CDR3 is TGTGCCAGCAGTTTATGGGGGACAGGGGGAAACATTCAGTACTTC. Its protein product is CASSLWGTGGNIQYF.

The chain carries TRBV27 and TRBJ1-1; 9 positions match TRBD1. The junction had 7 bases not matched to a gene; V was cut back by 7 bases and J by 1 base. The CDR3 loop spans 15 amino acids. Germline V gene lookup returns CDR1 MNHEY and CDR2 SMNVEV (reference sequence). The CDR3 protein is CASTWGQGGNTEAFF. CDR3 nucleotides: TGTGCCAGCACATGGGGACAGGGTGGGAACACTGAAGCTTTCTTT.

CDR3 nucleotide sequence: TGTGCCAGCAGCAAAGTAAGGACAGGGCGAACCTACGAGCAGTACTTC. Encoded protein: CASSKVRTGRTYEQYF. The chain is built from TRBV21-1 and TRBJ2-7; whether TRBD1, the table's D call, matches the DNA was not checked. TRBV21-1 is tagged as a pseudogene. The CDR3 covers 16 residues.

The chain recombines TRBV15 with TRBJ2-3; 11 bases are shared with TRBD2. Germline V lookup: CDR1 LNHNV, CDR2 YYDKDF (reference sequence). The CDR3 sequence is 17 residues long. V dropped 1 base and J dropped 5; count of bases not matched to a gene: 8. The chain's CDR3 is CATSRGVVAGGRDTQYF. The CDR3 DNA reads as TGTGCCACCAGCAGAGGGGTGGTAGCGGGAGGGAGAGATACGCAGTATTTT.

The sample holds a few counts of this clone. The J gene is TRBJ2-3, the V gene TRBV2; unclear D gene. Germline V CDR1 and CDR2: SNHLY, FYNNEI. CDR3 length: 14 amino acids. The V and J ends lost 6 bases and 2 bases respectively, with 12 bases between them. CDR3 in amino acids: CASRTDSNTDTQYF. DNA of the CDR3: TGTGCCAGCAGGACTGACTCCAACACAGATACGCAGTATTTT.